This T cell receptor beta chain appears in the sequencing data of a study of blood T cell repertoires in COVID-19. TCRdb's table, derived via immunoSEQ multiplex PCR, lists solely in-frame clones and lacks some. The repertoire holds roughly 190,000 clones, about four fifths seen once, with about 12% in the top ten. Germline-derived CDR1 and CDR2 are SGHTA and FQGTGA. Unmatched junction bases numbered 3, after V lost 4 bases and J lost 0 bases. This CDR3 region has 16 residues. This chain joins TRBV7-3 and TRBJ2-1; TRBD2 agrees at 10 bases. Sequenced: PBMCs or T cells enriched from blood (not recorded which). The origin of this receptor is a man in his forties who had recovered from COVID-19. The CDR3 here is CASSSRLAGSYNEQFF. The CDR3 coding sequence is TGTGCCAGCAGCTCGAGACTAGCGGGCTCCTACAATGAGCAGTTCTTC. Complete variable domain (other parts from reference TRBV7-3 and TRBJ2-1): GAGVSQTPSNKVTEKGKYVELRCDPISGHTALYWYRQSLGQGPEFLIYFQGTGAADDSGLPNDRFFAVRPEGSVSTLKIQRTERGDSAVYLCASSSRLAGSYNEQFFGPGTRLTVL.